Below, one TCR beta chain is given with its context. The antigen this receptor binds is unknown. Base qualities were left out, and no much larger clone turns up one base away. The CDR3 regions of human TCRbeta chains were subjected to immunosequencing. The published analysis was carried out like this. Repertoire TCRs were checked for matches against a reference library of SARS-CoV-2-specific TCRs that had been generated using the MIRA antigen-specificity platform. Breadth was defined as the fraction of unique TCRs that were SARS-CoV-2-associated, and depth was defined as the fraction of total T cells that were SARS-CoV-2-associated. Each spike-specific TCR was assigned to its reactive spike region and to a CD4 or CD8 class using the MIRA data. Log10-transformed breadth and depth values were compared by one-way ANOVA with Sidak's multiple comparisons tests. The source is immuneACCESS, and TCRdb retained only in-frame sequences with V and J called. Part of the clones is not carried over; for the studies checked, unresolved V genes explain less than half of this, and the remainder is unexplained. That table is the source of V, J and clone size, and D and trimming were worked out from the DNA. The table for this sample lists about 130,000 clones; around 90% of them were counted only once. The ten largest clones take up 5.5% to 7% of the sample.

The sample originates from a study of T cell responses to AZD1222 COVID-19 vaccine (dated by TCRdb to 2020 to 2023). Some background on the complete study: AZD1222 recipients with second doses at about 4 weeks or about 12 weeks were pooled, because spike-specific TCR depth and breadth did not differ between schedules. A total of 233 trial participants underwent TCR sequencing, of whom about 200 had received two doses of AZD1222 and around 26 had received two doses of the MenACWY control vaccine. Trial participants were enrolled into age subgroups of 18-55, 56-69 and 70-plus years, which contained about 150, 27 and 61 TCR-sequenced participants, respectively.

The germline V gene provides CDR1 SGHRS and CDR2 YFSETQ. The CDR3 spans 16 residues, from the cysteine through the phenylalanine. Kept here is only the CDR3 DNA, which spans 48 bases and is read in frame from base 1. Germline trimming amounts to 3 bases on V and 4 bases on J, with 9 as the count of junction bases outside the gene matches. The full study reports these points: Participants were mostly white British, with more females than males. The authors suggested clonal diversity may have been underestimated. In the small 56-69-year group, the increase in depth fell short of significance, most likely because of low power. Spike-specific TCR breadth and depth rose significantly after two AZD1222 doses compared with day 0 and with MenACWY recipients. The whole spike protein was spanned by vaccine-associated CD4 TCRs, and dominant responses were seen in regions 160-218 and 743-854. Conclusions about previously exposed vaccinees were limited because only a handful of AZD1222 recipients were SARS-CoV-2 seropositive at baseline. Epitopes outside the regions mutated in the B.1.351 and B.1.1.7 variants were reportedly recognized by nearly half of the unique spike-specific TCRs. Because no samples from the day 14 peak response were available, repertoires could be characterized only after the peak T cell response.

This sample's time point label indicates: baseline before first vaccination. Samples from vaccinated people were obtained from the UK trials COV001 and COV002, which included a single-blind randomized controlled phase 2/3 trial of AZD1222 (ChAdOx1 nCoV-19) in healthy adults. For TCRbeta chain sequencing, PBMC samples from trial participants were taken at day 0 and at day 28 after the second dose. The V and J segments used are TRBV5-1 and TRBJ2-2; 7 bases in the middle match TRBD1. The starting material was peripheral blood, obtained on day 0 of AZD1222 vaccination. This receptor was taken from an adult in good health. The CDR3 region: CASSSRQGPSTGELFF. The bases are TGCGCCAGCAGCTCCAGACAGGGACCCTCCACCGGGGAGCTGTTTTTT.